One and the same sample provided the 2 T cell receptor beta chains below, sequenced in a study of T cells in severe cutaneous drug reactions (dated 2019 in TCRdb). Sequenced donors were patients with carbamazepine-induced Stevens-Johnson syndrome or toxic epidermal necrolysis (CBZ-SJS/TEN). Sequencing took place on an Illumina MiSeq. For both bulk and single-cell sequencing, libraries were prepared with the iRepertoire multiplex PCR system and TCR subtype-specific primers. TCRdb reprocessed the reads; each CDR3 protein sequence makes one entry, and DNA is unavailable. The sample table records fewer than 8,000 distinct CDR3 sequences. The ten largest make up around 31% of the sample. The specimen sequenced was cells from a skin blister. The cell subset or site label here, explained by the study, means: unsorted cells from skin lesion blisters. The receptors derive from a human donor with toxic epidermal necrolysis, a severe cutaneous drug reaction.

J is TRBJ2-3 and V is TRBV27. This CDR3 has 12 residues. From germline, CDR1 is MNHEY and CDR2 SMNVEV (reference sequence). The CDR3 loop is CASTTSTDTQYF.

J is TRBJ1-1 and V is TRBV29-1; the TCRdb call, TRBD1, lacks DNA for checking. The CDR3 has 12 residues. Germline V gene sequence: CDR1 SQVTM, CDR2 ANQGSEA. CDR3 sequence reads: CSAGTEDTEAFF. The full variable domain, its missing parts supplied by reference TRBV29-1 and TRBJ1-1, is SAVISQKPSRDICQRGTSLTIQCQVDSQVTMMFWYRQQPGQSLTLIATANQGSEATYESGFVIDKFPISRPNLTFSTLTVSNMSPEDSSIYLCSAGTEDTEAFFGQGTRLTVV.